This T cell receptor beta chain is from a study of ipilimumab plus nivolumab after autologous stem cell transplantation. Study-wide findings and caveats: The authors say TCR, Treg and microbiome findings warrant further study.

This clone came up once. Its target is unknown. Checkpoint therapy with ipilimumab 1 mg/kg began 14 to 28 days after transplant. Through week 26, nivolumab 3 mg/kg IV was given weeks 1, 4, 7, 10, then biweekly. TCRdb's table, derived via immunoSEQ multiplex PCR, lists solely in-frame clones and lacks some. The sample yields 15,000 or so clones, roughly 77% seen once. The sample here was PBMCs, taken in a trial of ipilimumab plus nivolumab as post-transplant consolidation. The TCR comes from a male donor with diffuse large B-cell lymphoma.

CDR3 sequence reads: CASSVDALANYGYTF. The CDR3 DNA reads TGTGCCAGCAGCGTAGACGCGTTAGCTAACTATGGCTACACCTTC. The chain joins TRBV9 to TRBJ1-2; D not resolved. Between the trimmed V and J ends, which lost 0 bases and 0 bases, there was a span of 9 bases. CDR3 length: 15 residues. CDR1 is SGDLS, CDR2 YYNGEE, per germline.